This TCR beta chain originates from a study of cytomegalovirus exposure and HLA in healthy donors. Study-level background: According to later analysis, the same platform produced the approximately 120 validation and several hundred first-cohort repertoires.

V was shortened by 4 bases and J by 2 bases, with 15 bases between the two germline ends. In germline, CDR1 is LGHNA, CDR2 YSLEER. The CDR3 has 17 amino acids. Study outcomes and limitations: The authors confirmed in vitro that a few CMV-associated chains were specific for CMV antigens. Reports showed the classifier diagnosing cytomegalovirus status with high specificity and sensitivity.

The repertoire was sequenced with immunoSEQ multiplex PCR; TCRdb's copy has only in-frame clones and lacks some. The table has about 110,000 clones, 88% seen once; the top ten hold roughly 2%. To note about this clone: What it binds is not known.

The donors formed part of the roughly 120-subject validation cohort, distinct from the approximately 670-subject first cohort. The sequence derives from a woman aged 18-29 years in good health and CMV-seropositive. This rearrangement joins TRBV4-3 to TRBJ1-6; TRBD1 is a possible D gene (5 bases). The sequencing sample was made of PBMCs. In DNA form, the CDR3 reads TGCGCCAGCAGCCCAGCACATCGGGGGACCTATAATTCACCCCTCCACTTT. It is translated as CASSPAHRGTYNSPLHF.